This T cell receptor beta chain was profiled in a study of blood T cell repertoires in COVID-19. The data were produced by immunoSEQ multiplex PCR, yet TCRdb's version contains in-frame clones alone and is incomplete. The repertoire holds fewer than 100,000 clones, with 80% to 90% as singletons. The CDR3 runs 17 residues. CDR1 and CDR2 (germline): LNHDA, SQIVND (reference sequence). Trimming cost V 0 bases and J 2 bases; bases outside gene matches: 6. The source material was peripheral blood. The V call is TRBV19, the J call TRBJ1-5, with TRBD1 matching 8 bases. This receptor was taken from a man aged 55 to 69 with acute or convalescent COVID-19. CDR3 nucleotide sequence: TGTGCCAGTAGTATAGAAACGACAGGGGTGGGCAATCAGCCCCAGCATTTT. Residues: CASSIETTGVGNQPQHF.